Listed here is a single TCR beta chain. The PCR had 60 Vbeta and 13 Jbeta primers. Clones were read by immunoSEQ multiplex PCR, and TCRdb kept only the in-frame ones, dropping some. The sample lists some 140,000 clones; roughly 77% were seen once. This sample stems from a study of cytomegalovirus exposure and HLA in healthy donors. Deletions cut 2 bases from V and 8 bases from J, with 12 bases between. Germline lookup yields CDR1 MGHDK and CDR2 SYGVNS. CDR3 size: 14 residues. Sequencing was done on a sample of PBMCs. This TCR was sampled from a female donor in good health and CMV-seronegative. The gene calls are TRBV25-1 and TRBJ1-4; a weak D match, TRBD1 (6 bases). CDR3 region: CASSERRGGEKLFF. The CDR3 DNA reads as TGTGCCAGCAGTGAACGCAGGGGTGGCGAAAAACTGTTTTTT.